This T cell receptor (beta chain) was captured in a study of T cell repertoires in cytomegalovirus infection. MiXCR, applied by TCRdb to the reads, yields one record per CDR3 protein. The sample records approximately 630,000 distinct CDR3 sequences, 24% being singletons. Germline V gene lookup returns CDR1 SEHNR and CDR2 FQNEAQ (reference sequence). The CDR3 loop spans 17 amino acids. A note on this clonotype: One end of the junction does not line up with germline, which may come from a read error.

Specimen: CD8+ T cells from PBMCs. The TCR was taken from a human donor in good health (CMV status not recorded). Some clones in this sample may be carry-over from other donors' samples. The chain employs TRBV7-9 and TRBJ2-3; 7 bases are a match to TRBD2. CDR3 loop: CASNLLVGSGGSDTQYF. The CDR3 nucleotides are TGTGCCAGCAACTTATTGGTCGGATCGGGGGGATCAGATACGCAGTATTTT.